This TCR beta chain originates from a study of CD8+CD57+ T cells in acquired aplastic anemia. Sequencing involved patients with CD8+CD57+ cell expansion previously shown by flow cytometry. Every patient presented with severe acquired aplastic anemia. There was no therapy given to any patient before the blood sampling took place. This clonotype was seen at least ten times. A clone one base away is much larger, so this may be a read error. Germline V CDR1 and CDR2: KGHDR, SFDVKD. This CDR3 has 15 residues. For CDR3 and TCR beta VDJ profiling, genomic DNA was the template used. Each CDR3 protein gets one entry after TCRdb re-called the reads with MiXCR. The sample contains under 250,000 distinct CDR3 sequences, approximately 45% of which appear only once.

The gene calls are TRBV24-1 and TRBJ2-3; D may be TRBD2 (6 bases). This receptor was taken from a human donor with aplastic anemia. Source material: sorted CD4+, CD8+, or CD8+CD57+ T cells (not recorded which) from PBMCs. The CDR3 spells CATRQSRGDTDAQYF. The CDR3 bases are TGTGCCACCAGACAGTCGCGGGGAGACACAGATGCGCAGTATTTT.